The rows below give T cell receptor beta chains drawn from one sample of a study of identical twins. TCRdb analysed the 5' RACE reads with MiXCR anew, one entry per CDR3 protein. The data contain roughly 630,000 distinct CDR3 sequences, about 7.1% of them singletons. These data also featured in a second study, about yellow fever vaccine responses in identical twins.

The source material was PBMCs. Receptors were obtained from a woman aged 18-29 years in good health. The CDR3 runs from the conserved cysteine through the conserved F or W. Each record gives: V gene, D gene, clone size, J gene, CDR3 protein, CDR3 DNA. A D gene is named only where the DNA matches it firmly. The size entry is marked missing in some rows and otherwise reads once, few, many or a size class.

TRBV18	-	-	TRBJ2-7	CASSRPRQGLYEQYF	TGTGCCAGCTCCCGGCCCCGACAGGGACTCTACGAGCAGTACTTC
TRBV15	-	-	TRBJ2-3	CATSRDQGQGFLLTDTQYF	TGTGCCACCAGCAGAGATCAGGGGCAGGGTTTCTTACTCACAGATACGCAGTATTTT
TRBV2	-	-	TRBJ2-7	CASRHLGAGSPGEQYF	TGTGCCAGCAGGCACCTCGGGGCGGGCTCGCCGGGCGAGCAGTACTTC
TRBV29-1	-	many	TRBJ2-3	CSVVGLISTDTQYF	TGCAGCGTTGTAGGACTGATAAGCACAGATACGCAGTATTTT
TRBV5-6	TRBD2	many	TRBJ2-7	CASSLGTSRYEQYF	TGTGCCAGCAGCTTGGGGACTAGCCGCTACGAGCAGTACTTC
TRBV12-3/TRBV12-4	-	-	TRBJ1-1	CASSTGSGAEAFF	TGTGCCAGCAGTACCGGGTCAGGGGCTGAAGCTTTCTTT
TRBV5-1	-	few	TRBJ2-3	CASSLEVGGDTDTQYF	TGCGCCAGCAGCTTGGAGGTGGGGGGCGACACAGATACGCAGTATTTT
TRBV28	TRBD1	few	TRBJ1-1	CASSSERDRDNTEAFF	TGTGCCAGCAGTTCGGAAAGGGACAGAGATAACACTGAAGCTTTCTTT
TRBV6-2/TRBV6-3	TRBD2	few	TRBJ2-7	CASSYLREGPKYEQYF	TGTGCCAGCAGTTACTTGCGGGAGGGCCCCAAATACGAGCAGTACTTC
TRBV20-1	TRBD2	few	TRBJ2-1	CSANPLAGGLVDEQFF	TGCAGTGCTAACCCTCTAGCGGGAGGGCTCGTCGATGAGCAGTTCTTC
TRBV29-1	-	-	TRBJ1-5	CSVVGYGQPQHF	TGCAGCGTTGTGGGCTACGGGCAGCCCCAGCATTTT
TRBV20-1	-	-	TRBJ1-1	CSATAARTRMLNTEAFF	TGCAGTGCTACCGCTGCTAGGACACGCATGTTGAACACTGAAGCTTTCTTT
TRBV18	-	few	TRBJ2-5	CASSPQLDSLGETQYF	TGTGCCAGCTCACCACAACTGGACAGCCTAGGGGAGACCCAGTACTTC
TRBV4-1	-	many	TRBJ1-3	CASSQPRQSGNTIYF	TGCGCCAGCAGCCAACCCCGACAGTCTGGAAACACCATATATTTT
TRBV5-1	TRBD2	few	TRBJ2-7	CASRLNSGTSGSYEQYF	TGCGCCAGCAGACTCAATTCCGGGACTAGCGGGAGCTACGAGCAGTACTTC
TRBV7-8	-	many	TRBJ2-1	CASSSRESYNEQFF	TGTGCCAGCAGCTCCAGGGAGTCCTACAATGAGCAGTTCTTC
TRBV7-8	-	-	TRBJ1-4	CASSSKNIATNEKLFF	TGTGCCAGCAGCTCTAAGAACATAGCAACTAATGAAAAACTGTTTTTT
TRBV2	-	few	TRBJ2-7	CASRPTEISYEQYF	TGTGCCAGCAGACCCACAGAAATCTCCTACGAGCAGTACTTC
TRBV29-1	TRBD2	many	TRBJ2-1	CSVEGTSGRPDNEQFF	TGCAGCGTTGAGGGGACTAGCGGGAGACCCGACAATGAGCAGTTCTTC
TRBV7-3	TRBD1	few	TRBJ1-2	CASSPGQGAIGYTF	TGTGCCAGCAGCCCAGGACAGGGGGCGATCGGCTACACCTTC
TRBV2	-	-	TRBJ1-6	CASSEEEGVGSPLHF	TGTGCCAGCAGTGAAGAGGAAGGGGTCGGTTCACCCCTCCACTTT
TRBV27	-	many	TRBJ1-2	CASSLRQTGYGYTF	TGTGCCAGCAGTTTAAGGCAGACCGGCTATGGCTACACCTTC
TRBV14	TRBD1	-	TRBJ1-6	CASSRQGGVWSPLHF	TGTGCCAGCAGCCGGCAGGGGGGTGTATGGTCACCCCTCCACTTT
TRBV14	TRBD2	few	TRBJ2-1	CASSLTGTRPNEQFF	TGTGCCAGCAGCCTAACCGGGACTAGGCCCAATGAGCAGTTCTTC
TRBV6-2/TRBV6-3	-	-	TRBJ1-4	CASSTARPLEKLFF	TGTGCCAGCAGTACCGCAAGGCCTCTTGAAAAACTGTTTTTT
TRBV7-6	-	-	TRBJ1-6	CASSSLPEDSPLHF	TGTGCCAGCAGCTCACTCCCGGAGGATTCACCCCTCCACTTT
TRBV20-1	TRBD2	-	TRBJ2-1	CSARSSAGVLYNEQFF	TGCAGTGCTAGATCCTCGGCGGGGGTTCTATACAATGAGCAGTTCTTC
TRBV7-3	TRBD2	-	TRBJ2-5	CASSPGTSGVQETQYF	TGTGCCAGCAGCCCAGGGACTAGCGGGGTACAAGAGACCCAGTACTTC
TRBV27	-	few	TRBJ1-5	CASSSRVGQPQHF	TGTGCCAGCAGTAGCAGGGTCGGGCAGCCCCAGCATTTT
TRBV29-1	-	many	TRBJ2-2	CSVVLWQAKGTAGELFF	TGCAGCGTTGTCTTGTGGCAGGCCAAAGGTACCGCGGGGGAGCTGTTTTTT
TRBV24-1	-	-	TRBJ2-1	CATSDFLAYEQFF	TGTGCCACCAGTGATTTCCTCGCATATGAGCAGTTCTTC
TRBV9	-	many	TRBJ1-3	CGGNGNTIYF	TGTGGGGGAAATGGAAACACCATATATTTT
TRBV10-2	-	many	TRBJ1-1	CASSRGAAGLVEAFF	TGCGCCAGCAGTAGAGGGGCCGCCGGGCTGGTTGAAGCTTTCTTT
TRBV5-1	-	many	TRBJ1-3	CASSSGSDSGNTIYF	TGCGCCAGCAGCTCAGGCTCTGACTCTGGAAACACCATATATTTT
TRBV11-2	-	-	TRBJ1-1	CASSLVTGTPNTEAFF	TGTGCCAGCAGCTTAGTTACCGGGACCCCGAACACTGAAGCTTTCTTT
TRBV7-6	-	-	TRBJ2-2	CASSIQKMNTGELFF	TGTGCCAGCAGCATACAGAAGATGAACACCGGGGAGCTGTTTTTT
TRBV6-4	-	once	TRBJ2-2	CASSEMRDTGELFF	TGTGCCAGCAGTGAGATGAGGGACACCGGGGAGCTGTTTTTT
TRBV4-1	-	many	TRBJ1-2	CASSQGFRDVKYGYTF	TGCGCCAGCAGCCAAGGTTTCCGGGACGTCAAATATGGCTACACCTTC
TRBV5-1	-	many	TRBJ1-2	CASSLALVPDRNYGYTF	TGCGCCAGCAGCTTGGCCTTAGTTCCGGACCGGAACTATGGCTACACCTTC
TRBV24-1	-	-	TRBJ2-1	CATSDPVAANNEQFF	TGTGCCACCAGTGATCCAGTAGCGGCAAACAATGAGCAGTTCTTC
TRBV2	-	few	TRBJ2-7	CASSEKGRSGEQYF	TGTGCCAGCAGTGAAAAGGGTCGGTCAGGGGAGCAGTACTTC